The 23 T cell receptor beta chains listed next were all sequenced from one sample in a study of T cell changes during pregnancy in multiple sclerosis. Profiled with immunoSEQ multiplex PCR; TCRdb holds only in-frame clones, not every one. The sample shows about 60,000 clones, 85% to 95% of them seen only once. Sequenced material: CD8+ T cells from peripheral blood mononuclear cells, taken in the second trimester of pregnancy. The source is a female donor with multiple sclerosis, enrolled in a pregnancy study.

The chain uses TRBV5-6 and TRBJ2-5, with TRBD2 identical over 9 bases. V dropped 6 bases and J dropped 5; count of bases not matched to a gene: 8. This CDR3 contains 14 residues. Germline CDR1 is SGHDT and CDR2 is YYEEEE. The CDR3 protein is CASNGGRARETQYF. In DNA form, the CDR3 reads TGTGCCAGCAACGGCGGGAGGGCCCGGGAGACCCAGTACTTC.

The chain combines TRBV7-8 with TRBJ2-2, with D perhaps TRBD2 (5 bases). Trimming removed 1 base from V and 5 bases from J, with 11 bases in between. The germline CDR1 and CDR2 sequences are SGHVS and FQNEAQ. The CDR3 covers 15 residues. For the CDR3, the DNA is TGTGCCAGCAGCTTAGATTCTAGCTGGACCGGGGAGCTGTTTTTT. Translating it yields CASSLDSSWTGELFF. Filled out from reference TRBV7-8 and TRBJ2-2, the complete variable domain reads GAGVSQSPRYKVAKRGQDVALRCDPISGHVSLFWYQQALGQGPEFLTYFQNEAQLDKSGLPSDRFFAERPEGSVSTLKIQRTQQEDSAVYLCASSLDSSWTGELFFGEGSRLTVL.

CDR3 nucleotide sequence: TGTGCCAGCAGCGTACTCCCCGGGGAGCTGTTTTTT. This sequence encodes CASSVLPGELFF. The chain combines TRBV9 with TRBJ2-2; D is unresolved. The ends were cut back, 1 base at V and 6 bases at J, with 4 bases in the middle. Germline V gives CDR1 SGDLS, CDR2 YYNGEE. CDR3 length equals 12 residues.

This chain uses TRBV30 with TRBJ1-1; 10 bases are a match to TRBD1. The CDR3 is made up of 15 amino acids. The V gene's germline CDR1 is GTSNPN and CDR2 SVGIG (reference sequence). V was clipped by 8 bases and J by 2 bases; unmatched bases: 11. The CDR3 reads CARRSTTGGNTEAFF. Here the CDR3 DNA reads TGTGCCAGGCGGTCTACGACAGGGGGCAACACTGAAGCTTTCTTT.

The chain is built from TRBV2 and TRBJ2-7; D is undetermined. The germline gives CDR1 SNHLY, CDR2 FYNNEI. Trimming pared 7 bases from V and 2 bases from J, leaving 9 bases between. The CDR3 sequence is 12 residues long. CDR3 amino acids: CASMERPYEQYF. DNA of the CDR3: TGTGCCAGCATGGAGCGACCCTACGAGCAGTACTTC.

V usage is TRBV13 and J usage is TRBJ2-7, with 9 bases aligning to TRBD2. Trimming took 8 bases from V and 1 from J; bases not matched to a gene: 6. This CDR3 is built from 14 residues. Germline V gives CDR1 PRHDT, CDR2 FYEKMQ (reference sequence). This CDR3 is CASAVSGSSYEQYF. The CDR3, as DNA: TGTGCCAGCGCCGTTAGCGGGAGTTCCTACGAGCAGTACTTC.

This clone occurred a few times. The CDR3 here is CASSQITGQGTDTQYF. CDR3 nucleotide sequence: TGTGCCAGCAGCCAAATCACGGGACAGGGTACAGATACGCAGTATTTT. The rearrangement uses TRBV4-2 and TRBJ2-3, with 9 bases aligning to TRBD1. CDR1 LGHNA and CDR2 YNFKEQ come from the germline V gene. V shed 2 bases and J 3 bases; nucleotides not matched to a gene: 6. CDR3 size: 16 residues.

The V call is TRBV28, the J call TRBJ2-3, with 16 nucleotides matching TRBD2. This CDR3 has 16 residues. The germline V gene encodes CDR1 MDHEN and CDR2 SYDVKM. V shed 4 bases, J shed 4 bases, and the junction held 2 bases outside the gene matches. Written as DNA, the CDR3 is TGTGCCAGCAGTTCCGGGACTAGCGGGAGGGCAGATACGCAGTATTTT. Translating it yields CASSSGTSGRADTQYF.

V and J are TRBV6-6 and TRBJ1-1, with 11 bases matching TRBD1. The CDR3 contains 14 residues. Per germline, CDR1 MNHNY and CDR2 SVGAGI (reference sequence). Germline trimming cut 9 bases from V and 2 bases from J; bases unmatched to any gene: 5. The CDR3 spells CASGGQGANTEAFF. As DNA, the CDR3 is TGTGCCAGTGGCGGACAGGGGGCTAACACTGAAGCTTTCTTT.

This clone has a single count. The rearrangement joins TRBV10-2 to TRBJ2-7; TRBD1 matches 8 bases. Germline V gives CDR1 WSHSY, CDR2 SAAADI. Germline trimming cut 7 bases from V and 4 bases from J; bases unmatched to any gene: 9. CDR3 length: 14 amino acids. Written as DNA, the CDR3 is TGCGCCAGCATTTCCGGGACAGGCTTATACGAGCAGTACTTC. This encodes CASISGTGLYEQYF.

The rearrangement uses TRBV28 and TRBJ1-2; 7 bases map to TRBD1. The CDR3 consists of 13 residues. Germline CDR1 and CDR2: MDHEN and SYDVKM. Trimming removed 9 bases from V and 5 bases from J; junction bases left unmatched: 9. The CDR3 region is CASTQLQGYGYTF. The CDR3 nucleotides read TGTGCCAGTACACAGCTACAGGGGTATGGCTACACCTTC.

This chain uses TRBV6-1 with TRBJ1-1; a possible D gene is TRBD1 (6 bases). The V end was cut by 2 bases, the J end by 0 bases, with 10 bases between. This CDR3 has 15 amino acids. Germline V CDR1 and CDR2: MNHNS, SASEGT. The CDR3 is CASSESRGLNTEAFF. The CDR3 nucleotides are TGTGCCAGCAGTGAAAGTAGGGGGTTGAACACTGAAGCTTTCTTT.

This chain uses TRBV28 with TRBJ1-5, with unresolved D. This CDR3 is 14 amino acids long. CDR1 and CDR2 from the germline V gene are MDHEN and SYDVKM. Between the trimmed V and J ends, which lost 3 bases and 0 bases, there was a span of 6 bases. This CDR3 is CASSFLASNQPQHF. Written as DNA, the CDR3 is TGTGCCAGCAGTTTTTTAGCTAGCAATCAGCCCCAGCATTTT.

V is TRBV7-9 and J is TRBJ2-1; D is possibly TRBD1 (6 bases). The CDR3 is made up of 13 amino acids. The germline V gene encodes CDR1 SEHNR and CDR2 FQNEAQ (reference sequence). Trimming removed 8 bases from V and 5 bases from J, with 13 bases in between. This chain's CDR3 is CASVQGPNNEQFF. The CDR3 nucleotides read TGTGCCAGCGTTCAGGGGCCCAACAATGAGCAGTTCTTC. The full variable domain, its missing parts supplied by reference TRBV7-9 and TRBJ2-1, is DTGVSQNPRHKITKRGQNVTFRCDPISEHNRLYWYRQTLGQGPEFLTYFQNEAQLEKSRLLSDRFSAERPKGSFSTLEIQRTEQGDSAMYLCASVQGPNNEQFFGPGTRLTVL.

V and J are TRBV18 and TRBJ1-3; D gene unclear. V gave up 5 bases and J gave up 3 bases, with 5 bases separating them. The CDR3 spans 12 residues. The V gene's germline CDR1 is KGHSH and CDR2 LQKENI. CDR3 residues: CASSSGGNTIYF. CDR3 coding DNA: TGTGCCAGCTCATCAGGTGGAAACACCATATATTTT.

The CDR3 DNA sequence: TGTGCCAGTAGTATAGGACAGCTCAATCAGCCCCAGCATTTT. Translated, it gives CASSIGQLNQPQHF. The chain links TRBV19 to TRBJ1-5, with D possibly matching TRBD1 (5 bases). Germline CDR1 reads LNHDA; CDR2 reads SQIVND (reference sequence). This CDR3 has 14 residues. Trimming took off 1 base at V and 3 bases at J, with 7 bases between the two ends.

The J gene is TRBJ2-7, the V gene TRBV10-2; D ambiguous. This CDR3 region has 13 residues. Germline CDR1 WSHSY, CDR2 SAAADI. The V end lost 6 bases, the J end lost 2 bases, and 11 bases lay between the germline ends. CDR3 protein: CASSYDLPYEQYF. CDR3 nucleotides: TGCGCCAGCAGCTACGACTTGCCCTACGAGCAGTACTTC.

V usage is TRBV27 and J usage is TRBJ2-7, with D perhaps matching TRBD2 (7 bases). Per germline, CDR1 MNHEY and CDR2 SMNVEV (reference sequence). V was cut by 10 bases and J by 3 bases, with 22 bases left in between. CDR3 length: 15 amino acids. CDR3 DNA: TGTGCCACCCTCAATCGGGGAGGGGGAAGCTACGAGCAGTACTTC. Protein sequence: CATLNRGGGSYEQYF.

The chain has TRBV11-3 and TRBJ1-1; no clear D gene. The CDR3 extends over 14 amino acids. With 6 bases removed from V and 4 bases from J, the gap between germline ends came to 15 bases. Germline CDR1 and CDR2: SGHNT and YENEEA. The CDR3, as DNA: TGTGCCAGCAGAGAGCGGATAACGAGCACTGAAGCTTTCTTT. Translation gives CASRERITSTEAFF.

V usage is TRBV28 and J usage is TRBJ1-4; no clear D gene. V shed 1 base and J shed 0 bases, with 9 bases lying between them. CDR3 size: 16 residues. Germline CDR1 and CDR2: MDHEN and SYDVKM. The CDR3 bases are TGTGCCAGCAGTTTATACGAGGGATCAACTAATGAAAAACTGTTTTTT. Protein: CASSLYEGSTNEKLFF.

The rearrangement uses TRBV2 and TRBJ2-7, with D possibly TRBD2 on 6 matching bases. The germline V gene encodes CDR1 SNHLY and CDR2 FYNNEI. This CDR3 region has 15 residues. Trimming took off 3 bases at V and 2 bases at J, with 14 bases between the two ends. The CDR3 DNA sequence: TGTGCCAGCAGTGAGCTTGGCGGGGAAACCTACGAGCAGTACTTC. Amino acid sequence: CASSELGGETYEQYF.

The V and J genes are TRBV25-1 and TRBJ2-1; 7 nucleotides align to TRBD1. Germline V lookup: CDR1 MGHDK, CDR2 SYGVNS. With 1 base clipped from V and 15 bases from J, the junction kept 9 bases outside the gene matches. This CDR3 spans 13 amino acids. CDR3 residues: CASSESSGTETFF. CDR3 sequence (DNA): TGTGCCAGCAGTGAATCGTCCGGGACAGAAACGTTCTTC.

The gene calls are TRBV27 and TRBJ1-4; D is uncertain. The CDR3 is made up of 13 amino acids. Deletions cut 5 bases from V and 2 bases from J, with 6 bases between. Per the germline V gene, CDR1 is MNHEY and CDR2 is SMNVEV (reference sequence). The CDR3 bases are TGTGCCAGCAGTCCCAGGACTAATGAAAAACTGTTTTTT. It encodes CASSPRTNEKLFF.